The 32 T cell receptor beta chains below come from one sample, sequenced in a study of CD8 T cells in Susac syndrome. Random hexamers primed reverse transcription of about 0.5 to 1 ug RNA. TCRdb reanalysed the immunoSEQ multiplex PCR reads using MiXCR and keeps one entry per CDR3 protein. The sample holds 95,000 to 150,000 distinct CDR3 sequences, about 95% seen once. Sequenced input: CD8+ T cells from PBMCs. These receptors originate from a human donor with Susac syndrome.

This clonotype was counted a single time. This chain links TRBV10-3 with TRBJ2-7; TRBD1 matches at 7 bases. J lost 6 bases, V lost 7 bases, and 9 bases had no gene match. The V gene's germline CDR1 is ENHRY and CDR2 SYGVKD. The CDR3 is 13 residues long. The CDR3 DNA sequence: TGTGCCATCACCCCAGGGGGTGGGGGCGAGCAGTACTTC. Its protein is CAITPGGGGEQYF.

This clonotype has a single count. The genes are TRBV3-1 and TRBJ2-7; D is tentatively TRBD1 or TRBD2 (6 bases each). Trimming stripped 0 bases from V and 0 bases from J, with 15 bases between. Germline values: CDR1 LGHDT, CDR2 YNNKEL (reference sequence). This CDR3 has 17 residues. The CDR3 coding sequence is TGTGCCAGCAGCCAAGATGGAATGGGGGGCGGCTCCTACGAGCAGTACTTC. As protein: CASSQDGMGGGSYEQYF.

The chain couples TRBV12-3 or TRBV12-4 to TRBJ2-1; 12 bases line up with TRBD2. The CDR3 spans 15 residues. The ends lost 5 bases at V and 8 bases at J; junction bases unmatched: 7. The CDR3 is CASSRLAGALDEQFF. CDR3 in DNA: TGTGCCAGCAGTCGACTAGCGGGGGCCCTAGATGAGCAGTTCTTC.

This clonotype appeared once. As DNA, the CDR3 is TGTGCCAGCAGCCGACGGTTTATGAACACTGAAGCTTTCTTT. Its protein product is CASSRRFMNTEAFF. The chain employs TRBV6-5 and TRBJ1-1; D unresolved. Germline assignment: CDR1 MNHEY and CDR2 SVGAGI. Trimming removed 6 bases from V and 0 bases from J, with 11 bases in between. The CDR3 runs to 14 residues.

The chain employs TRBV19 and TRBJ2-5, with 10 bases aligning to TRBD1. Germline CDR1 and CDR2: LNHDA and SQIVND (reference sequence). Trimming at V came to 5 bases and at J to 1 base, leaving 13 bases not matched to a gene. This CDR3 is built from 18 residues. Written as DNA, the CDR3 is TGTGCCAGTAGTTTTCAAACCGGGACAGGGGTCGTCCAAGAGACCCAGTACTTC. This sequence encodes CASSFQTGTGVVQETQYF.

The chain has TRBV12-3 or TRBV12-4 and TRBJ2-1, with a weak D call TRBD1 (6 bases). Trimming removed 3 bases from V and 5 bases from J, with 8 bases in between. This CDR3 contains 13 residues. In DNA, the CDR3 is TGTGCCAGCAGTTTTTCAGGGGACAATGAGCAGTTCTTC. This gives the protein CASSFSGDNEQFF.

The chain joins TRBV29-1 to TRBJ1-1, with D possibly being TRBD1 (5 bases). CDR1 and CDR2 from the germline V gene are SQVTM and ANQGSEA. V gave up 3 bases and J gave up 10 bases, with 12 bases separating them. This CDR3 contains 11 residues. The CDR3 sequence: CSVERQGAAFF. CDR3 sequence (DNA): TGCAGCGTTGAGAGGCAGGGAGCAGCTTTCTTT. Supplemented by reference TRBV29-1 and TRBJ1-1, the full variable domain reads SAVISQKPSRDICQRGTSLTIQCQVDSQVTMMFWYRQQPGQSLTLIATANQGSEATYESGFVIDKFPISRPNLTFSTLTVSNMSPEDSSIYLCSVERQGAAFFGQGTRLTVV.

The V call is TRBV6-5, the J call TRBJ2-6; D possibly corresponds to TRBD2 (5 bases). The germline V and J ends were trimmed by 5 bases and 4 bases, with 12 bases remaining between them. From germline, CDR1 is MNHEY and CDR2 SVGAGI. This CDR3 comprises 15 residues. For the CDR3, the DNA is TGTGCCAGCAGTCCCTCTCGCGGGGGGGCCAACGTCCTGACTTTC. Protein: CASSPSRGGANVLTF.

CDR3 region: CSVVASQETQYF. The CDR3 DNA is TGCAGCGTTGTAGCCAGCCAAGAGACCCAGTACTTC. V gene TRBV29-1 combines with J gene TRBJ2-5; D gene unclear. This CDR3 has 12 residues. The germline V gene has CDR1 SQVTM and CDR2 ANQGSEA. With 4 bases removed from V and 1 base from J, the gap between germline ends came to 7 bases.

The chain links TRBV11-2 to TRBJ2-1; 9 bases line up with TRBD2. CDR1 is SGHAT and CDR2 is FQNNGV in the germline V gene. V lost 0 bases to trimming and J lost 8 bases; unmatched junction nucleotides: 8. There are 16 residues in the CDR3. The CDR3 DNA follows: TGTGCCAGCAGCTTAGAAGGGCTAGCGGGGAGCTATGAGCAGTTCTTC. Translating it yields CASSLEGLAGSYEQFF.

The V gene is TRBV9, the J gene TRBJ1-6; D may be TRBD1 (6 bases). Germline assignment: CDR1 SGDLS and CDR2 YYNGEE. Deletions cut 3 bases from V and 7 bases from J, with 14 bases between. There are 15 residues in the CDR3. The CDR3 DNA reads TGTGCCAGCAGCGGGGGGGGGCCCCGGAATTCACCCCTCCACTTT. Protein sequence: CASSGGGPRNSPLHF.

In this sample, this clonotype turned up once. The CDR3 nucleotides are TGCGCCAGCAGCCAAGATTTAGGGCTGGGCACCGGGGAGCTGTTTTTT. This sequence encodes CASSQDLGLGTGELFF. The chain employs TRBV4-1 and TRBJ2-2, with no clear D. From germline, CDR1 is MGHRA and CDR2 YSYEKL. The CDR3 contains 16 residues. V lost 0 bases and J 4 bases, leaving 12 bases between the germline ends.

CDR3 nucleotides: TGTGCCAGCAGTTACACAGGGGGCTATGGCTACACCTTC. Translating gives CASSYTGGYGYTF. This chain uses TRBV6-2 or TRBV6-3 with TRBJ1-2; TRBD1 matches 8 bases. V lost 2 bases and J lost 4; bases outside the gene matches: 0. The CDR3 length is 13 residues. The germline CDR1 and CDR2 sequences are MNHEY and SVGEGT.

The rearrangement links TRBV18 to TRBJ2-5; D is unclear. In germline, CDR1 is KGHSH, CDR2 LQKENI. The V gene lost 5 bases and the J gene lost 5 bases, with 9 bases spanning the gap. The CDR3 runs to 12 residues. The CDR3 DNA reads TGTGCCAGCTCATCGAGTGGGGAGACCCAGTACTTC. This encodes CASSSSGETQYF. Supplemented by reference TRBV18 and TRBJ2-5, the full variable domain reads NAGVMQNPRHLVRRRGQEARLRCSPMKGHSHVYWYRQLPEEGLKFMVYLQKENIIDESGMPKERFSAEFPKEGPSILRIQQVVRGDSAAYFCASSSSGETQYFGPGTRLLVL.

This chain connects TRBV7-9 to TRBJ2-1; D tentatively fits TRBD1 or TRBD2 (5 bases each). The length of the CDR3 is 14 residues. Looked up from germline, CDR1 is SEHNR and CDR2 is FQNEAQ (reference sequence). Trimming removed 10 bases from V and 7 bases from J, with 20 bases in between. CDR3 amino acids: CATEPGLMENEQFF. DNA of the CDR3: TGTGCCACGGAGCCGGGGCTCATGGAAAATGAGCAGTTCTTC.

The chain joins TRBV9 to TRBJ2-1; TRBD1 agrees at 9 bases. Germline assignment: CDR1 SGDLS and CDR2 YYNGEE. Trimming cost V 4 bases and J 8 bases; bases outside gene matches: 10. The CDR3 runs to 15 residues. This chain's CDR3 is CASSPTGTGSDEQFF. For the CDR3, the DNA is TGTGCCAGCAGCCCAACCGGGACAGGGTCTGATGAGCAGTTCTTC.

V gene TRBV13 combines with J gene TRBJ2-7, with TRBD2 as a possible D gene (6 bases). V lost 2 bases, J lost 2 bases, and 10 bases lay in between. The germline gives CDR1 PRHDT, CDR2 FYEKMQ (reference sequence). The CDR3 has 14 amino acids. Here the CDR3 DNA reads TGTGCCAGCAGCTTATCCGGGAGCCCCTACGAGCAGTACTTC. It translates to CASSLSGSPYEQYF.

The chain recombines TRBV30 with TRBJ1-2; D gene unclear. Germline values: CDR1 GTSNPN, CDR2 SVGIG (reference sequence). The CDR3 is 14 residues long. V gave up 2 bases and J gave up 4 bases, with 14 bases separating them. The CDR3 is CAWSIITDGYGYTF. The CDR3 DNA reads TGTGCCTGGAGTATAATAACAGATGGCTATGGCTACACCTTC. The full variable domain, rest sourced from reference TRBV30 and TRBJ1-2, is SQTIHQWPATLVQPVGSPLSLECTVEGTSNPNLYWYRQAAGRGLQLLFYSVGIGQISSEVPQNLSASRPQDRQFILSSKKLLLSDSGFYLCAWSIITDGYGYTFGSGTRLTVV.

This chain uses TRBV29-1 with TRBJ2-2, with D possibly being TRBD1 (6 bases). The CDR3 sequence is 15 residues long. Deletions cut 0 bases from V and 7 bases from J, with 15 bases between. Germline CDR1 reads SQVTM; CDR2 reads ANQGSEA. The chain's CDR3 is CSVEDPGQVGGELFF. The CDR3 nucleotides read TGCAGCGTTGAAGACCCGGGACAAGTCGGCGGGGAGCTGTTTTTT.

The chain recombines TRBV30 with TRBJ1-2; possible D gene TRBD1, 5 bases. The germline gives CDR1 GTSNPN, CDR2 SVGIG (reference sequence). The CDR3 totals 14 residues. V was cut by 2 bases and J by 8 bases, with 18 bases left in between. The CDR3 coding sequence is TGTGCCTGGAGTCGAACCCAGGGAACGAACGGCTACACCTTC. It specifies CAWSRTQGTNGYTF.

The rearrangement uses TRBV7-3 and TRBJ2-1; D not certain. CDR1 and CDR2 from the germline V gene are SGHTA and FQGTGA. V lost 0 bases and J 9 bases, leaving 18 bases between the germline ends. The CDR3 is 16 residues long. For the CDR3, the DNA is TGTGCCAGCAGCTTAACAGAAATGGGCCGGATTAGTGAGCAGTTCTTC. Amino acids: CASSLTEMGRISEQFF.

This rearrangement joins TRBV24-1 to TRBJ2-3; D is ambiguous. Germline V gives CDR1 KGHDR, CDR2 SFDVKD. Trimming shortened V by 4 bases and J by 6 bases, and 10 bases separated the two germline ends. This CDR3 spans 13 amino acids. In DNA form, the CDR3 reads TGTGCCACCAGTGACCTGACACGGGATACGCAGTATTTT. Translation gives CATSDLTRDTQYF.

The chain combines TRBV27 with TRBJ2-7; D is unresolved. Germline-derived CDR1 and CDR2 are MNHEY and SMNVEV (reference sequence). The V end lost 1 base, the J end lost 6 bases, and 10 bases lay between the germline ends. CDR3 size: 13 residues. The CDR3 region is CASSLYSEGEQYF. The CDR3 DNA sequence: TGTGCCAGCAGTTTATACTCCGAAGGCGAGCAGTACTTC.

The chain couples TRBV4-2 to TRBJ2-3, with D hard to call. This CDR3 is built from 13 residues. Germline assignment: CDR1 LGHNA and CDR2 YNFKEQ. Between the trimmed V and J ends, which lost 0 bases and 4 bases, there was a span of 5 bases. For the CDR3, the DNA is TGTGCCAGCAGCCAAGAGGGCGCAGATACGCAGTATTTT. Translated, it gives CASSQEGADTQYF.

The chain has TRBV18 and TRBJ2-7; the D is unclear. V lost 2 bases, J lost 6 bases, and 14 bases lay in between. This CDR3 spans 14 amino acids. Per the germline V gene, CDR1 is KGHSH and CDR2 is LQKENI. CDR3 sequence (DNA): TGTGCCAGCTCACCAGTACCTAACCTCGCCGAGCAGTACTTC. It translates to CASSPVPNLAEQYF.

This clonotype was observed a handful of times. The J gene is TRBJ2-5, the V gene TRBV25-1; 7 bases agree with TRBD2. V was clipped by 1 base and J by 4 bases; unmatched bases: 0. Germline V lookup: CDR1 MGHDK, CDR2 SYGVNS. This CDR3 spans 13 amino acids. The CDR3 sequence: CASSEWGGETQYF. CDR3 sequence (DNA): TGTGCCAGCAGTGAATGGGGGGGAGAGACCCAGTACTTC.

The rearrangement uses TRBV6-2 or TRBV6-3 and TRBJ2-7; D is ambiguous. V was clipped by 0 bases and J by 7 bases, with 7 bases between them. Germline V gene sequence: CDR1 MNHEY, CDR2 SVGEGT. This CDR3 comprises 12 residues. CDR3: CASSYSPSEQYF. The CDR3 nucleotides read TGTGCCAGCAGTTACTCGCCTAGTGAGCAGTACTTC.

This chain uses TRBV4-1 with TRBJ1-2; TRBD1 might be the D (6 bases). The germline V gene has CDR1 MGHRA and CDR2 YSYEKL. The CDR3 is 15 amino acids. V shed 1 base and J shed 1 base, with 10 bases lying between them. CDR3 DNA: TGCGCCAGCAGCCAAGTGTCAGGGGATAACTATGGCTACACCTTC. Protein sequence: CASSQVSGDNYGYTF.

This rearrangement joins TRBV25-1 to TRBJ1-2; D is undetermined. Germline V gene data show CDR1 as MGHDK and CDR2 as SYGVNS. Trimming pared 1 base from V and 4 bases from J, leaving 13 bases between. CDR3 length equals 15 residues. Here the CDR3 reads CASSESKADIYGYTF. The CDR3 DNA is TGTGCCAGCAGTGAATCCAAGGCTGATATCTATGGCTACACCTTC.

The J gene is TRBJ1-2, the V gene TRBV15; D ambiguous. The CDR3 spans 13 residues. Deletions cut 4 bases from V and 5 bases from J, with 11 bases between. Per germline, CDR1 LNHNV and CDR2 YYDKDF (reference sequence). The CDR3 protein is CATSTAGEYGYTF. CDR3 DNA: TGTGCCACCAGCACCGCTGGAGAGTATGGCTACACCTTC.

DNA for the CDR3: TGTGCTAGTGGTTTGGCGGACCGAACTAGCGGGGGGCGCCAAGAGACCCAGTACTTC. Translation gives CASGLADRTSGGRQETQYF. The chain links TRBV12-5 to TRBJ2-5; 12 nucleotides match TRBD2. J was trimmed by 1 base and V by 1 base; bases with no gene match: 10. The germline V gene encodes CDR1 LGHNT and CDR2 FRNRAP. The CDR3 consists of 19 residues.

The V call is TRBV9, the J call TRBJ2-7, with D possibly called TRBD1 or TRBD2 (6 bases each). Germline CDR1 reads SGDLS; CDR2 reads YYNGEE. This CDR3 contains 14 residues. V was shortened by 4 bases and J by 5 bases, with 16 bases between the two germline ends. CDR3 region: CASSTSGGLDEQYF. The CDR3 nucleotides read TGTGCCAGCAGCACAAGTGGGGGGCTGGACGAGCAGTACTTC. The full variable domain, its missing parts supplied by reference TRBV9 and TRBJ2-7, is DSGVTQTPKHLITATGQRVTLRCSPRSGDLSVYWYQQSLDQGLQFLIQYYNGEERAKGNILERFSAQQFPDLHSELNLSSLELGDSALYFCASSTSGGLDEQYFGPGTRLTVT.